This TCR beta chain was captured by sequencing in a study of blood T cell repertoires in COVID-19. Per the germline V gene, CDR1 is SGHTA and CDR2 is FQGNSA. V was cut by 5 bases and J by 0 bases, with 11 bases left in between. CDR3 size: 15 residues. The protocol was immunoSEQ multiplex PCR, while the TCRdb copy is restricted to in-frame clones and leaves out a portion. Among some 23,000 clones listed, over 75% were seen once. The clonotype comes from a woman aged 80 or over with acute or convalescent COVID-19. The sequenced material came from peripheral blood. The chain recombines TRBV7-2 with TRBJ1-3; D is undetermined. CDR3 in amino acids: CASSPHISSGNTIYF. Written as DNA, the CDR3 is TGTGCCAGCAGCCCCCACATATCCTCTGGAAACACCATATATTTT.